The 17 T cell receptor beta chains reported below all come from one sample, sequenced in a study of blood T cell repertoires in COVID-19. The table came from immunoSEQ multiplex PCR; TCRdb's copy has only in-frame clones and leaves some out. The table lists 120,000 or so clones, more than 70% of them singletons, with 1.9% in the top ten. Material: peripheral blood. The receptors come from a man between 65 and 80 years old with acute or convalescent COVID-19.

The chain combines TRBV11-2 with TRBJ2-1, with TRBD1 matching 8 bases. V trimming: 5 bases; J trimming: 8 bases; junction bases outside the gene matches: 2. CDR1 is SGHAT, CDR2 FQNNGV, per germline. There are 12 residues in the CDR3. The DNA of the CDR3 is TGTGCCAGCAGCCGGACAGGGTATGAGCAGTTCTTC. This gives the protein CASSRTGYEQFF.

This clone has a handful of counts. The chain joins TRBV19 to TRBJ2-2, with 7 bases lining up with TRBD2. This CDR3 is built from 17 residues. Germline CDR1 LNHDA, CDR2 SQIVND (reference sequence). The trim removed 5 bases at V and 5 bases at J, leaving 14 bases unmatched. This chain's CDR3 is CASSRLAGVRGTGELFF. The CDR3 coding sequence is TGTGCCAGTAGTCGACTGGCGGGGGTGAGAGGAACCGGGGAGCTGTTTTTT.

The table lists this clone with a few counts. The chain couples TRBV25-1 to TRBJ1-2, with D possibly TRBD1 on 6 matching bases. V dropped 1 base and J dropped 5 bases, with 20 bases sitting between them. This CDR3 is 17 amino acids long. Germline V lookup: CDR1 MGHDK, CDR2 SYGVNS. The CDR3 DNA reads TGTGCCAGCAGTGAATCCTGGCCTTTTTCAGGGGCTTATGGCTACACCTTC. Amino acids: CASSESWPFSGAYGYTF.

This chain connects TRBV15 to TRBJ1-1; 9 bases map to TRBD1. The CDR3 covers 15 residues. Germline CDR1 LNHNV, CDR2 YYDKDF (reference sequence). The J segment lost 6 bases and the V segment lost 4 bases, leaving 9 bases of the junction unmatched. The CDR3 is CATSIPGQGVAEAFF. CDR3 sequence (DNA): TGTGCCACCAGCATCCCGGGACAGGGAGTAGCTGAAGCTTTCTTT. The full variable domain, rest sourced from reference TRBV15 and TRBJ1-1, is DAMVIQNPRYQVTQFGKPVTLSCSQTLNHNVMYWYQQKSSQAPKLLFHYYDKDFNNEADTPDNFQSRRPNTSFCFLDIRSPGLGDTAMYLCATSIPGQGVAEAFFGQGTRLTVV.

The chain links TRBV5-5 to TRBJ1-2, with 8 positions matching TRBD1. J lost 1 base, V lost 2 bases, and 7 bases had no gene match. There are 16 residues in the CDR3. From germline, CDR1 is SGHKS and CDR2 YYEKEE (reference sequence). CDR3 DNA sequence: TGTGCCAGCAGCTTTGTCCAGGGGGCCTATAACTATGGCTACACCTTC. Its protein product is CASSFVQGAYNYGYTF.

The gene calls are TRBV5-4 and TRBJ1-3; D might be TRBD1 (6 bases). Germline CDR1 is SGHNT and CDR2 is YYREEE (reference sequence). Trimming stripped 2 bases from V and 3 bases from J, with 12 bases between. The CDR3 has 15 amino acids. In DNA form, the CDR3 reads TGTGCCAGCAGCTTAACCGGGACACTTGGAAACACCATATATTTT. Translating gives CASSLTGTLGNTIYF.

The chain is built from TRBV7-9 and TRBJ1-1, with 9 bases aligning to TRBD1. CDR3 length equals 16 residues. Germline CDR1 is SEHNR and CDR2 is FQNEAQ (reference sequence). Losses at the gene ends were 7 bases for V and 1 base for J; bases not matched to a gene: 10. CDR3 amino acids: CASTRTGGWGNTEAFF. CDR3 DNA sequence: TGTGCCAGCACCCGAACAGGGGGCTGGGGGAACACTGAAGCTTTCTTT.

The chain couples TRBV2 to TRBJ1-4; 11 nucleotides align to TRBD1. J was trimmed by 5 bases and V by 6 bases; bases with no gene match: 5. The CDR3 contains 15 residues. Germline CDR1 SNHLY, CDR2 FYNNEI. CDR3 DNA: TGTGCCAGCAGCTTGGACAGGGGGCGGAATGAAAAACTGTTTTTT. Residues: CASSLDRGRNEKLFF.

This clone was observed a few times. The chain couples TRBV5-1 to TRBJ2-2; 10 bases match TRBD2. Trimming removed 1 base from V and 5 bases from J; junction bases left unmatched: 2. The CDR3 consists of 15 residues. Looked up from germline, CDR1 is SGHRS and CDR2 is YFSETQ. Written as DNA, the CDR3 is TGCGCCAGCAGCTTGAGCGGGGGGGCTACCGGGGAGCTGTTTTTT. This sequence encodes CASSLSGGATGELFF.

As to this clone: The junction does not match germline at one end; this may be a read error. The chain joins TRBV11-2 to TRBJ2-7; TRBD1 matches at 10 bases. Germline CDR1 is SGHAT and CDR2 is FQNNGV. The CDR3 loop spans 14 amino acids. Here the CDR3 reads CASSIDRGRGEQYF. The CDR3 region has the DNA TGTGCCAGCAGCATAGACAGGGGGCGGGGAGAGCAGTACTTC.

This clone was seen a single time. The chain carries TRBV4-1 and TRBJ2-5; D is uncertain. V lost 2 bases to trimming and J lost 1 base, with 14 bases between them. This CDR3 has 16 residues. CDR1 is MGHRA and CDR2 is YSYEKL in the germline V gene. In nucleotides, the CDR3 is TGCGCCAGCAGCCAACCTACTTTTAAAGTCCAAGAGACCCAGTACTTC. This translates into CASSQPTFKVQETQYF.

The V gene is TRBV7-9, the J gene TRBJ2-1, with TRBD1 matching 8 bases. V trimming: 4 bases; J trimming: 2 bases; junction bases outside the gene matches: 4. Germline V gene sequence: CDR1 SEHNR, CDR2 FQNEAQ (reference sequence). The CDR3 runs to 15 residues. In DNA, the CDR3 is TGTGCCAGCAGCTCACCAGGGGGCGCCTACAATGAGCAGTTCTTC. Translated, it gives CASSSPGGAYNEQFF.

This rearrangement joins TRBV6-1 to TRBJ1-5; D is undetermined. The ends were cut back, 1 base at V and 6 bases at J, with 10 bases in the middle. The CDR3 sequence is 14 residues long. The V gene's germline CDR1 is MNHNS and CDR2 SASEGT. The CDR3 DNA is TGTGCCAGCAGTGAAGGGTCTTCAGGTCAGCCCCAGCATTTT. Protein product: CASSEGSSGQPQHF.

The chain carries TRBV5-8 and TRBJ2-3; D might be TRBD2 (6 bases). The CDR3 totals 16 residues. The germline gives CDR1 SGHTS, CDR2 YDEGEE. V was trimmed by 4 bases and J by 2 bases, leaving 17 bases between them. DNA for the CDR3: TGTGCCAGCAGCCCGGCCCCGGGACTGAACACAGATACGCAGTATTTT. Translation: CASSPAPGLNTDTQYF.

The J gene is TRBJ2-7, the V gene TRBV5-1; no definite D call. The V end was cut by 5 bases, the J end by 6 bases, with 15 bases between. The germline gives CDR1 SGHRS, CDR2 YFSETQ. The CDR3 consists of 13 residues. The CDR3 reads CASRNGFTGEQYF. The CDR3 bases are TGCGCCAGCAGGAACGGTTTTACTGGCGAGCAGTACTTC.

J is TRBJ2-4 and V is TRBV6-6, with D possibly matching TRBD1 (5 bases). CDR1 and CDR2 (germline): MNHNY, SVGAGI (reference sequence). The V gene lost 5 bases and the J gene lost 0 bases, with 20 bases spanning the gap. This CDR3 has 18 residues. DNA of the CDR3: TGTGCCAGCAGTCCATTCCAACCAGGGAACCTAGCCAAAAACATTCAGTACTTC. Translating gives CASSPFQPGNLAKNIQYF.

This sequence joins TRBV5-8 and TRBJ2-6, with TRBD1 identical over 7 bases. Per germline, CDR1 SGHTS and CDR2 YDEGEE. This CDR3 spans 20 amino acids. Trimming removed 0 bases from V and 0 bases from J; junction bases left unmatched: 12. The CDR3 sequence is CASSLGGRRDSASGANVLTF. The CDR3 bases are TGTGCCAGCAGCTTGGGAGGGCGCCGGGACAGCGCCTCTGGGGCCAACGTCCTGACTTTC.